Following are 6 T cell receptor beta chains from one sample sequenced in a study of CD8 T cells in Susac syndrome. RNA was extracted with the RNeasy kit, and a quantity of about 0.45 to 1 ug was reverse transcribed using random hexamers. TCRdb analysed the immunoSEQ multiplex PCR reads with MiXCR anew, one entry per CDR3 protein. The sample has hundreds of thousands of distinct CDR3 sequences; approximately 94% are singletons. Material for sequencing was CD4+ T cells from PBMCs. All receptors come from a human donor with Susac syndrome.

V gene TRBV5-1 combines with J gene TRBJ1-2, with a tentative D call TRBD1 (6 bases). There are 15 residues in the CDR3. The germline V gene has CDR1 SGHRS and CDR2 YFSETQ. V gave up 0 bases and J gave up 2 bases, with 11 bases separating them. The CDR3 DNA reads as TGCGCCAGCAGCTTGGCAGGGGTCGAAAACTATGGCTACACCTTC. Residues: CASSLAGVENYGYTF.

In nucleotides, the CDR3 is TGTGCCAGCAGCGTGACAGGGGAAACTGAAGCTTTCTTT. This gives the protein CASSVTGETEAFF. V usage is TRBV7-9 and J usage is TRBJ1-1, with TRBD1 matching 8 bases. V was clipped by 5 bases and J by 5 bases; unmatched bases: 4. CDR1 is SEHNR, CDR2 FQNEAQ, per germline (reference sequence). This CDR3 has 13 amino acids.

This clonotype came up once. V gene TRBV5-1 combines with J gene TRBJ1-6, with 10 bases lining up with TRBD1. The CDR3 is made up of 14 amino acids. Germline V gene sequence: CDR1 SGHRS, CDR2 YFSETQ. Germline trimming cut 4 bases from V and 9 bases from J; bases unmatched to any gene: 4. As DNA, the CDR3 is TGCGCCAGCAGCGAAGGGACAGGGGTTTCACCCCTCCACTTT. Amino acid sequence: CASSEGTGVSPLHF. The complete variable domain, with remaining parts taken from reference TRBV5-1 and TRBJ1-6, reads KAGVTQTPRYLIKTRGQQVTLSCSPISGHRSVSWYQQTPGQGLQFLFEYFSETQRNKGNFPGRFSGRQFSNSRSEMNVSTLELGDSALYLCASSEGTGVSPLHFGNGTRLTVT.

V gene TRBV4-2 combines with J gene TRBJ2-6; D remains unclear. The germline CDR1 and CDR2 sequences are LGHNA and YNFKEQ. Deletions cut 0 bases from V and 0 bases from J, with 12 bases between. This CDR3 has 18 residues. The CDR3 sequence: CASSQDRSSSSGANVLTF. The CDR3 DNA reads as TGTGCCAGCAGCCAAGATAGGAGCAGCAGCTCTGGGGCCAACGTCCTGACTTTC.

The V call is TRBV19, the J call TRBJ1-6; D is uncertain. This CDR3 is built from 16 residues. The germline V gene has CDR1 LNHDA and CDR2 SQIVND (reference sequence). Trimming stripped 6 bases from V and 5 bases from J, with 17 bases between. In DNA, the CDR3 is TGTGCCAGTAGCACCCCCGCGGATGTTAATAATTCACCCCTCCACTTT. As protein: CASSTPADVNNSPLHF.

The gene calls are TRBV7-2 and TRBJ2-1, with 9 bases identical to TRBD1. Germline CDR1 reads SGHTA; CDR2 reads FQGNSA. CDR3 size: 15 residues. Germline trimming cut 1 base from V and 8 bases from J; bases unmatched to any gene: 6. For the CDR3, the DNA is TGTGCCAGCAGCTTAGACAGGGGGCGTTTTGATGAGCAGTTCTTC. Its translation is CASSLDRGRFDEQFF. Looking up the rest from reference TRBV7-2 and TRBJ2-1 gives the full variable domain: GAGVSQSPSNKVTEKGKDVELRCDPISGHTALYWYRQSLGQGLEFLIYFQGNSAPDKSGLPSDRFSAERTGGSVSTLTIQRTQQEDSAVYLCASSLDRGRFDEQFFGPGTRLTVL.